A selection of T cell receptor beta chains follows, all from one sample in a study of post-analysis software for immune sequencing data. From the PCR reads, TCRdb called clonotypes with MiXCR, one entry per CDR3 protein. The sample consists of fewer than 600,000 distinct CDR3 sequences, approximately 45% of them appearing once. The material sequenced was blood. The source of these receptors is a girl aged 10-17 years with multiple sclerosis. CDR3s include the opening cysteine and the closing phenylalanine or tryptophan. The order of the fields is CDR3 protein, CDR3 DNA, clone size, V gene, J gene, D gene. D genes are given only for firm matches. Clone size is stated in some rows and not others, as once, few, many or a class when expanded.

CDR3aa: CASSSTGYSYEQYF
CDR3nt: TGCGCCAGCAGTTCGACAGGGTACTCCTACGAGCAGTACTTC
abundance: .
v_gene: TRBV5-1
j_gene: TRBJ2-7
d_gene: TRBD1

CDR3aa: CASSLHGSPHEQYF
CDR3nt: TGTGCTAGCAGCTTACACGGGAGCCCCCACGAGCAGTACTTC
abundance: few
v_gene: TRBV7-7
j_gene: TRBJ2-7
d_gene: .

CDR3aa: CSAMGQAYEQYF
CDR3nt: TGCAGCGCGATGGGACAGGCCTACGAGCAGTACTTC
abundance: .
v_gene: TRBV29-1
j_gene: TRBJ2-7
d_gene: TRBD1

CDR3aa: CASSSGLAEETQYF
CDR3nt: TGCGCCAGCAGCTCGGGACTAGCGGAAGAGACCCAGTACTTC
abundance: .
v_gene: TRBV5-1
j_gene: TRBJ2-5
d_gene: TRBD2

CDR3aa: CARSWGTGGYNEQFF
CDR3nt: TGTGCCCGCAGTTGGGGGACAGGGGGTTACAATGAGCAGTTCTTC
abundance: .
v_gene: TRBV13
j_gene: TRBJ2-1
d_gene: TRBD1

CDR3aa: CATSRGHGVDEKLFF
CDR3nt: TGTGCCACCAGCAGAGGGCACGGGGTAGATGAAAAACTGTTTTTT
abundance: .
v_gene: TRBV15
j_gene: TRBJ1-4
d_gene: .

CDR3aa: CASSSVSKLPGRSNSPLHF
CDR3nt: TGTGCCAGCAGTTCTGTATCTAAACTACCGGGACGGTCTAATTCACCCCTCCACTTT
abundance: .
v_gene: TRBV27
j_gene: TRBJ1-6
d_gene: .

CDR3aa: CASSSAGTPPYNEQFF
CDR3nt: TGTGCCAGCAGTTCCGCCGGGACTCCCCCCTACAATGAGCAGTTCTTC
abundance: .
v_gene: TRBV28
j_gene: TRBJ2-1
d_gene: .

CDR3aa: CATSILDGFNYGYTF
CDR3nt: TGTGCCACCAGCATCCTGGACGGTTTTAACTATGGCTACACCTTC
abundance: few
v_gene: TRBV15
j_gene: TRBJ1-2
d_gene: .

CDR3aa: CASSPGLEYEQYF
CDR3nt: TGCGCCAGCAGCCCCGGGCTCGAATACGAGCAGTACTTC
abundance: few
v_gene: TRBV4-1
j_gene: TRBJ2-7
d_gene: .

CDR3aa: CSAARDTSYEQYF
CDR3nt: TGCAGTGCGGCCCGGGACACATCCTACGAGCAGTACTTC
abundance: .
v_gene: TRBV20-1
j_gene: TRBJ2-7
d_gene: .

CDR3aa: CSVEYVAGGGLYNEQFF
CDR3nt: TGCAGCGTTGAATACGTAGCGGGGGGAGGATTGTACAATGAGCAGTTCTTC
abundance: few
v_gene: TRBV29-1
j_gene: TRBJ2-1
d_gene: TRBD2

CDR3aa: CASSLAGYQPQHF
CDR3nt: TGTGCCAGCAGTTTAGCCGGATATCAGCCCCAGCATTTT
abundance: few
v_gene: TRBV12-3/TRBV12-4
j_gene: TRBJ1-5
d_gene: .

CDR3aa: CSVLGTGGRTDTQYF
CDR3nt: TGCAGCGTCCTCGGGACAGGGGGCCGCACAGATACGCAGTATTTT
abundance: .
v_gene: TRBV29-1
j_gene: TRBJ2-3
d_gene: TRBD1

CDR3aa: CASSLGGTGNYGYTF
CDR3nt: TGTGCCAGCAGCTTAGGGGGGACAGGGAACTATGGCTACACCTTC
abundance: .
v_gene: TRBV7-2
j_gene: TRBJ1-2
d_gene: TRBD1

CDR3aa: CASSQDIVTDTQYF
CDR3nt: TGCGCCAGCAGCCAAGATATAGTTACAGATACGCAGTATTTT
abundance: .
v_gene: TRBV4-1
j_gene: TRBJ2-3
d_gene: .

CDR3aa: CSVVRQLNTEAFF
CDR3nt: TGCAGCGTTGTGAGGCAGCTGAACACTGAAGCTTTCTTT
abundance: few
v_gene: TRBV29-1
j_gene: TRBJ1-1
d_gene: .

CDR3aa: CSAPQMREYNNEQFF
CDR3nt: TGCAGTGCCCCCCAAATGCGGGAGTATAACAATGAGCAGTTCTTC
abundance: .
v_gene: TRBV20-1
j_gene: TRBJ2-1
d_gene: TRBD2

CDR3aa: CAGSPMGRSSYEQYF
CDR3nt: TGTGCCGGCAGCCCCATGGGTCGGAGCTCCTACGAGCAGTACTTC
abundance: .
v_gene: TRBV6-2/TRBV6-3
j_gene: TRBJ2-7
d_gene: .

CDR3aa: CASSPRQGRNYGYTF
CDR3nt: TGTGCCAGCAGCCCACGACAGGGACGTAACTATGGCTACACCTTC
abundance: .
v_gene: TRBV7-9
j_gene: TRBJ1-2
d_gene: TRBD1

CDR3aa: CASSTPGTEPYEQYF
CDR3nt: TGTGCCAGCAGTACCCCCGGGACAGAACCGTACGAGCAGTACTTC
abundance: few
v_gene: TRBV27
j_gene: TRBJ2-7
d_gene: TRBD1

CDR3aa: CASSSQAIQETQYF
CDR3nt: TGTGCCAGCAGCTCCCAGGCGATCCAAGAGACCCAGTACTTC
abundance: .
v_gene: TRBV7-2
j_gene: TRBJ2-5
d_gene: .

CDR3aa: CASSYSIGQDQPQHF
CDR3nt: TGTGCCAGCAGTTACTCTATTGGGCAGGATCAGCCCCAGCATTTT
abundance: .
v_gene: TRBV6-6
j_gene: TRBJ1-5
d_gene: .

CDR3aa: CATSRDLSRQNEQFF
CDR3nt: TGTGCCACCAGCAGAGATCTTTCCCGACAGAATGAGCAGTTCTTC
abundance: .
v_gene: TRBV15
j_gene: TRBJ2-1
d_gene: .

CDR3aa: CASSQDKIWADNERFF
CDR3nt: TGCGCCAGCAGCCAAGATAAGATATGGGCCGACAATGAGCGGTTCTTC
abundance: .
v_gene: TRBV4-1
j_gene: TRBJ2-1
d_gene: .

CDR3aa: CASSLTTGGEYF
CDR3nt: TGTGCCAGCAGTCTTACGACTGGAGGGGAGTACTTC
abundance: few
v_gene: TRBV12-3/TRBV12-4
j_gene: TRBJ2-7
d_gene: .

CDR3aa: CASSLETGSAEQYF
CDR3nt: TGTGCCAGCAGCTTAGAGACAGGGAGCGCCGAGCAGTACTTC
abundance: few
v_gene: TRBV7-8
j_gene: TRBJ2-7
d_gene: TRBD1

CDR3aa: CASAGVVQYF
CDR3nt: TGTGCCAGCGCAGGGGTCGTGCAGTACTTC
abundance: .
v_gene: TRBV27
j_gene: TRBJ2-5
d_gene: .

CDR3aa: CAISEGGLGDTQYF
CDR3nt: TGTGCCATCAGTGAAGGGGGGTTGGGAGATACGCAGTATTTT
abundance: few
v_gene: TRBV10-3
j_gene: TRBJ2-3
d_gene: .

CDR3aa: CASSQDGGPYEQYF
CDR3nt: TGTGCCAGCAGCCAAGACGGCGGGCCCTACGAGCAGTACTTC
abundance: .
v_gene: TRBV4-2
j_gene: TRBJ2-7
d_gene: .

CDR3aa: CASRGGSWEETQYF
CDR3nt: TGTGCCAGCAGGGGTGGAAGTTGGGAAGAGACCCAGTACTTC
abundance: .
v_gene: TRBV3-1
j_gene: TRBJ2-5
d_gene: .

CDR3aa: CSARDWDSSSYEQYF
CDR3nt: TGCAGTGCTAGAGATTGGGACAGTAGCTCCTACGAGCAGTACTTC
abundance: .
v_gene: TRBV20-1
j_gene: TRBJ2-7
d_gene: TRBD1

CDR3aa: CASGTLAGTYNEQFF
CDR3nt: TGTGCCAGCGGGACCCTAGCGGGAACCTACAATGAGCAGTTCTTC
abundance: .
v_gene: TRBV7-2
j_gene: TRBJ2-1
d_gene: TRBD2

CDR3aa: CASNPGGGGYTF
CDR3nt: TGTGCCAGCAATCCTGGAGGCGGTGGCTACACCTTC
abundance: few
v_gene: TRBV27
j_gene: TRBJ1-2
d_gene: .

CDR3aa: CASSSTMNQPQHF
CDR3nt: TGCGCCAGCAGCTCCACGATGAATCAGCCCCAGCATTTT
abundance: few
v_gene: TRBV5-1
j_gene: TRBJ1-5
d_gene: .

CDR3aa: CASRGTAGANVLTF
CDR3nt: TGTGCCAGCAGAGGGACGGCTGGGGCCAACGTCCTGACTTTC
abundance: few
v_gene: TRBV28
j_gene: TRBJ2-6
d_gene: .

CDR3aa: CASSLKGGGLAGMDEQFF
CDR3nt: TGTGCCAGCAGTTTAAAGGGAGGGGGACTAGCGGGAATGGATGAGCAGTTCTTC
abundance: .
v_gene: TRBV27
j_gene: TRBJ2-1
d_gene: TRBD2

CDR3aa: CASSLVTGTVNEKLFF
CDR3nt: TGTGCCAGCAGTTTAGTTACCGGGACAGTTAATGAAAAACTGTTTTTT
abundance: few
v_gene: TRBV12-3/TRBV12-4
j_gene: TRBJ1-4
d_gene: TRBD1

CDR3aa: CSAVRDSHQPQHF
CDR3nt: TGCAGTGCGGTAAGGGACAGCCATCAGCCCCAGCATTTT
abundance: few
v_gene: TRBV20-1
j_gene: TRBJ1-5
d_gene: TRBD1

CDR3aa: CASTLRGKVALRGYTF
CDR3nt: TGTGCCAGCACCCTTCGGGGGAAAGTTGCTTTAAGGGGCTACACCTTC
abundance: .
v_gene: TRBV12-3/TRBV12-4
j_gene: TRBJ1-2
d_gene: .

CDR3aa: CASSWGLAGGPGEQFF
CDR3nt: TGTGCCAGCAGCTGGGGACTAGCGGGAGGGCCCGGGGAGCAGTTCTTC
abundance: .
v_gene: TRBV5-6
j_gene: TRBJ2-1
d_gene: TRBD2

CDR3aa: CASSLGRVSGYTF
CDR3nt: TGTGCCAGCAGCTTGGGCAGGGTGAGCGGCTACACCTTC
abundance: few
v_gene: TRBV7-9
j_gene: TRBJ1-2
d_gene: .

CDR3aa: CASKDRDYGYTF
CDR3nt: TGTGCCAGCAAGGACAGAGACTATGGCTACACCTTC
abundance: few
v_gene: TRBV6-2/TRBV6-3
j_gene: TRBJ1-2
d_gene: .

CDR3aa: CASSAAGTVINQPQHF
CDR3nt: TGTGCCAGCAGTGCGGCCGGGACGGTGATTAATCAGCCCCAGCATTTT
abundance: .
v_gene: TRBV6-1
j_gene: TRBJ1-5
d_gene: .

CDR3aa: CASTIDGPYEQYF
CDR3nt: TGTGCCAGCACCATCGATGGGCCCTACGAGCAGTACTTC
abundance: few
v_gene: TRBV5-5
j_gene: TRBJ2-7
d_gene: .

CDR3aa: CAASEPTSGTYNEQFF
CDR3nt: TGTGCCGCCAGTGAACCCACTAGCGGGACGTACAATGAGCAGTTCTTC
abundance: .
v_gene: TRBV24-1
j_gene: TRBJ2-1
d_gene: TRBD2